In this sample, the clone carrying this T cell receptor beta chain turned up once. The target antigen is unknown. The data originate from a study of T cell responses to AZD1222 COVID-19 vaccine. Study-wide results and limits: The donors showed a predominance of white British ancestry and of females, with possible underestimation of clonal diversity.

Assay used: immunoSEQ multiplex PCR; TCRdb lists only in-frame clones, some missing. The sample contains roughly 120,000 clones, around 85% of which appear only once. This TCR was recovered from an adult who received the AZD1222 COVID-19 vaccine. Sequencing used peripheral blood, obtained 28 days after the second AZD1222 dose.

The CDR3 nucleotides are TGTGCCAGCAGGGTGGGACTAGCGGGGGGAAACACCGGGGAGCTGTTTTTT. Protein: CASRVGLAGGNTGELFF. The chain combines TRBV5-4 with TRBJ2-2, with 15 bases lining up with TRBD2. V dropped 5 bases and J dropped 2; count of bases not matched to a gene: 4. This CDR3 is 17 amino acids long. CDR1 and CDR2 from the germline V gene are SGHNT and YYREEE (reference sequence).